This entry concerns a single T cell receptor (beta chain). These data belong to a study of T cells after yellow fever vaccination. TCRdb re-derived calls from the 5' RACE reads in MiXCR, one entry per CDR3 protein. The sample contains about 320,000 distinct CDR3 sequences, roughly an eighth of which appear only once. Germline CDR1 is MNHEY and CDR2 is SVGAGI. The CDR3 sequence is 13 residues long. The V end was cut by 6 bases, the J end by 6 bases, with 14 bases between. V gene TRBV6-5 combines with J gene TRBJ1-2; D is ambiguous. The receptor comes from a man aged 18 to 30 who received the YFV17D yellow fever vaccine. Sequenced material: CD4+ T cells sorted from PBMCs, taken 15 days after the yellow fever booster vaccination. The CDR3 loop is CASRKEREHGYTF. CDR3 DNA sequence: TGTGCCAGCAGAAAGGAAAGGGAACATGGCTACACCTTC.